A single sample is the source of the 9 T cell receptor beta chains below, sequenced in a study of shared T cell receptors in the human thymus. Sequencing was performed with immunoSEQ multiplex PCR; in TCRdb, only in-frame clones are kept and a portion is missing. The sample has approximately 490,000 clones; more than 75% are singletons. This sample was shared with a second study, whose subject was human thymus T cells.

The sample taken for sequencing was thymocytes. The receptors shown here come from a boy younger than two with a congenital heart defect.

The chain combines TRBV5-4 with TRBJ2-7; the match to TRBD1 covers 9 bases. The germline V gene encodes CDR1 SGHNT and CDR2 YYREEE (reference sequence). The CDR3 runs 14 residues. V was pared by 0 bases and J by 2 bases, with 0 bases of the junction left unmatched. The CDR3 region has the DNA TGTGCCAGCAGCTTGGGGACAGGGGCCTACGAGCAGTACTTC. Protein sequence: CASSLGTGAYEQYF.

This clone has a handful of counts. This rearrangement joins TRBV5-6 to TRBJ2-7, with TRBD2 matching 8 bases. CDR3 length: 16 residues. CDR1 is SGHDT, CDR2 YYEEEE, per germline. V gave up 2 bases and J gave up 4 bases; unmatched junction bases: 11. In DNA, the CDR3 is TGTGCCAGCAGCTTCGCCACCGGGACTAGGTGGTACGAGCAGTACTTC. Amino acid sequence: CASSFATGTRWYEQYF. The variable domain in full, with the rest retrieved from reference TRBV5-6 and TRBJ2-7, is DAGVTQSPTHLIKTRGQQVTLRCSPKSGHDTVSWYQQALGQGPQFIFQYYEEEERQRGNFPDRFSGHQFPNYSSELNVNALLLGDSALYLCASSFATGTRWYEQYFGPGTRLTVT.

The V and J genes are TRBV7-7 and TRBJ2-7; 10 bases agree with TRBD2. V lost 5 bases, J lost 6 bases, and 10 bases stayed unmatched. Germline lookup yields CDR1 SSHAT and CDR2 FNYEAQ (reference sequence). The CDR3 spans 15 residues. CDR3 loop: CASSPGLAACGEQYF. CDR3 in DNA: TGTGCCAGCAGCCCCGGACTAGCGGCGTGTGGCGAGCAGTACTTC.

The genes are TRBV19 and TRBJ2-1; 8 nucleotides match TRBD1. The germline V gene encodes CDR1 LNHDA and CDR2 SQIVND (reference sequence). CDR3 length: 13 residues. Germline trimming cut 5 bases from V and 10 bases from J; bases unmatched to any gene: 7. Here the CDR3 reads CASSSGQVFEQFF. CDR3 in DNA: TGTGCCAGTAGTTCGGGACAGGTTTTCGAGCAGTTCTTC.

This chain links TRBV27 with TRBJ2-7, with TRBD1 identical over 9 bases. Germline V lookup: CDR1 MNHEY, CDR2 SMNVEV (reference sequence). The CDR3 is 14 amino acids. Germline trimming cut 4 bases from V and 5 bases from J; bases unmatched to any gene: 6. CDR3 nucleotide sequence: TGTGCCAGCAGTTCCCGGGACAGGGTTAACGAGCAGTACTTC. Translated: CASSSRDRVNEQYF.

The chain is built from TRBV7-2 and TRBJ2-5; 7 bases align to TRBD1. Losses at the gene ends were 4 bases for V and 5 bases for J; bases not matched to a gene: 7. This CDR3 is 14 amino acids long. Germline V CDR1 and CDR2: SGHTA, FQGNSA. The CDR3 region has the DNA TGTGCCAGCAGCTCCGACAGGGAAGGGGAGACCCAGTACTTC. It encodes CASSSDREGETQYF.

This clone was observed a single time. The chain couples TRBV19 to TRBJ2-2; TRBD2 agrees at 7 bases. The CDR3 is made up of 13 amino acids. After removal of 5 bases from V and 3 bases from J, the junction contained 0 bases not matched to a gene. Germline V gene sequence: CDR1 LNHDA, CDR2 SQIVND (reference sequence). CDR3: CASSRGDTGELFF. The CDR3 DNA follows: TGTGCCAGTAGTCGGGGGGACACCGGGGAGCTGTTTTTT. The full variable domain, completed using reference TRBV19 and TRBJ2-2, is DGGITQSPKYLFRKEGQNVTLSCEQNLNHDAMYWYRQDPGQGLRLIYYSQIVNDFQKGDIAEGYSVSREKKESFPLTVTSAQKNPTAFYLCASSRGDTGELFFGEGSRLTVL.

V is TRBV14 and J is TRBJ2-5; 9 bases fit TRBD1. Germline V CDR1 and CDR2: SGHDN, FVKESK. The CDR3 length is 15 residues. V lost 4 bases to trimming and J lost 5 bases; unmatched junction nucleotides: 8. The CDR3 spells CASSLGQGRWETQYF. The CDR3 nucleotides read TGTGCCAGCAGCCTAGGACAGGGGAGATGGGAGACCCAGTACTTC.

The CDR3, as DNA: TGTGCCAGCAGCTTAGCGCAGGTAGCGGGAGCTTACGAGCAGTACTTC. Protein: CASSLAQVAGAYEQYF. The rearrangement links TRBV7-9 to TRBJ2-7, with 9 bases identical to TRBD2. V shed 0 bases, J shed 4 bases, and the junction held 7 bases outside the gene matches. Germline CDR1 is SEHNR and CDR2 is FQNEAQ (reference sequence). This CDR3 region has 16 residues. The entire variable domain, with the rest obtained from reference TRBV7-9 and TRBJ2-7, is as follows: DTGVSQNPRHKITKRGQNVTFRCDPISEHNRLYWYRQTLGQGPEFLTYFQNEAQLEKSRLLSDRFSAERPKGSFSTLEIQRTEQGDSAMYLCASSLAQVAGAYEQYFGPGTRLTVT.